These T cell receptor beta chains were read from a single sample in a study of shared clonotypes between healthy human individuals. Assay used: immunoSEQ multiplex PCR; TCRdb lists only in-frame clones, some missing. This table holds 600,000 to 750,000 clones, 72% found once. The specimen sequenced was memory CD4+ T cells sorted from blood. The source is a woman younger than 45 in good health. The CDR3 runs from the conserved cysteine through the conserved F or W. The order of the fields is clone size, J gene, V gene, D gene, CDR3 protein, CDR3 DNA. D genes are given only for firm matches. Clone size appears in some rows only: once, few, many, or a class for an expanded clone.

. | TRBJ1-2 | TRBV4-1 | . | CASRSVGGGDYGYTF | TGCGCCAGCAGGAGCGTTGGGGGGGGAGACTATGGCTACACCTTC
. | TRBJ1-6 | TRBV4-3 | . | CASSQGGVLRSPLHF | TGCGCCAGCAGCCAAGGGGGGGTACTGAGGTCACCCCTCCACTTT
many | TRBJ2-1 | TRBV18 | TRBD2 | CASSRRAGGPNEQFF | TGTGCCAGCTCCCGTCGGGCGGGAGGGCCGAATGAGCAGTTCTTC
. | TRBJ2-1 | TRBV11-2 | . | CASSSNRDPVGDEQFF | TGTGCCAGCAGCTCGAACCGGGACCCGGTTGGGGATGAGCAGTTCTTC
. | TRBJ1-3 | TRBV28 | . | CASSPYPVGNTIYF | TGTGCCAGCAGTCCATACCCCGTGGGAAACACCATATATTTT
. | TRBJ2-1 | TRBV10-3 | TRBD2 | CAISPTSGRGSYNEQFF | TGTGCCATCAGCCCGACTAGCGGGAGAGGGTCCTACAATGAGCAGTTCTTC
. | TRBJ2-7 | TRBV2 | . | CASSLYEQYF | TGTGCCAGCAGTCTATACGAGCAGTACTTC
. | TRBJ1-5 | TRBV4-1 | . | CASSRRTDMGNQPQHF | TGCGCCAGCAGCCGGCGGACAGACATGGGGAATCAGCCCCAGCATTTT
. | TRBJ1-2 | TRBV11-2 | TRBD1 | CASSLAGQGSHGYTF | TGTGCCAGCAGCTTAGCGGGACAGGGCAGTCACGGCTACACCTTC
. | TRBJ2-2 | TRBV9 | TRBD2 | CASSGAGLARTGELFF | TGTGCCAGCAGCGGAGCGGGGCTAGCGAGGACCGGGGAGCTGTTTTTT